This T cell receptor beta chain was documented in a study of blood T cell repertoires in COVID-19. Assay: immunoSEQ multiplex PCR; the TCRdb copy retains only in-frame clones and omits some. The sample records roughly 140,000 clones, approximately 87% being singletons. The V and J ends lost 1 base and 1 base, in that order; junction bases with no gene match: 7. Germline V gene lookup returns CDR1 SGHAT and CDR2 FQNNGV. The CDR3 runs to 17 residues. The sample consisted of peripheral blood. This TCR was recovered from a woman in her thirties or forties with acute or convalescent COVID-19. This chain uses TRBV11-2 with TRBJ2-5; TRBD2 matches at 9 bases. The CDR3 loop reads CASSLGPSGAFQETQYF. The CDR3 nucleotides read TGTGCCAGCAGCTTAGGCCCTAGCGGGGCCTTCCAAGAGACCCAGTACTTC.